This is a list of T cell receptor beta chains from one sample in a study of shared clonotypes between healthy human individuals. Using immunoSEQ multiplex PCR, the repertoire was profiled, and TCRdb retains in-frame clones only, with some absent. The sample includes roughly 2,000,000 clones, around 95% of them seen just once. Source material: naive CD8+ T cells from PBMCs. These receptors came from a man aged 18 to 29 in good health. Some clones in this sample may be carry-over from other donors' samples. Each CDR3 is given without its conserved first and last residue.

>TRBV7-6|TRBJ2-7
ASSLARDSYEQY
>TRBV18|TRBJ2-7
ASSPKATSGSSYEQY
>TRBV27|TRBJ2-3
ASSLSPLDSSDTQY
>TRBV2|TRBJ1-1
ASRATGGSTEAF
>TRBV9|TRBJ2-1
ASSPAGPHYNEQF
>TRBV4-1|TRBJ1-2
ASGSGTRPDLYGYT
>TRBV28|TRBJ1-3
ASSFLRETSGNTIY
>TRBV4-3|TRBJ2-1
ASSQDGREWAYNEQF
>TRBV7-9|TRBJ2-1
ASSSFSGVEQF
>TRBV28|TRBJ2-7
ASSLGDRVYEQY
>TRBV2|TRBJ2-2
ASSEGLAGVTGELF
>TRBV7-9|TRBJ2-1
ASSSRSSSLHYNEQF
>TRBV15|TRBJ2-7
ATSRTSTGAQY
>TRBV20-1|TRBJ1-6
SAAGGSPLH
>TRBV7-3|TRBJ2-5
ASSPGLAGFRETQY
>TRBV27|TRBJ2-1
ASTLAGGAYNEQF
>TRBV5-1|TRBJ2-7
ASSLDTYEQY
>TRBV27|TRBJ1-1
ASKKGNSGRVDTEAF
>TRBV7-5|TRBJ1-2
VRSRSGLLYGYT
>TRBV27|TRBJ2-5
ASSLDSAVETQY
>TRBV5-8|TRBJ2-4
ASSTTTGLLAKNIQY
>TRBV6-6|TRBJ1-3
ASSYGDGNTIY
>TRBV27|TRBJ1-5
ASSLLGTGNQPQH
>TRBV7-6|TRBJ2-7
ASSTSPYEQY
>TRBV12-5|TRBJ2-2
ASGRQGGGELF
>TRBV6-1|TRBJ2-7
ASSGRQGFPYEQY
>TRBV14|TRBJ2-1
ASSQRLAGSDEQF
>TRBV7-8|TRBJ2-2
ASSSSPTGAAGELF
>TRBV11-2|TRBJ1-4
ASSQVRTGGDEKLF
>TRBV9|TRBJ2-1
ASSRLDNEQF
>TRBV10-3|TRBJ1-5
AISESRDSNQPQH
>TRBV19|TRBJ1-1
ASSPLPGQGDTEAF
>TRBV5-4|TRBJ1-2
ASSLGPERANYGYT
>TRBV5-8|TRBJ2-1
ASSLGTSGSLLEQF
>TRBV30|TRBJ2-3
AWSVQGADTQY
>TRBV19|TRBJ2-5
ASSMALDQETQY